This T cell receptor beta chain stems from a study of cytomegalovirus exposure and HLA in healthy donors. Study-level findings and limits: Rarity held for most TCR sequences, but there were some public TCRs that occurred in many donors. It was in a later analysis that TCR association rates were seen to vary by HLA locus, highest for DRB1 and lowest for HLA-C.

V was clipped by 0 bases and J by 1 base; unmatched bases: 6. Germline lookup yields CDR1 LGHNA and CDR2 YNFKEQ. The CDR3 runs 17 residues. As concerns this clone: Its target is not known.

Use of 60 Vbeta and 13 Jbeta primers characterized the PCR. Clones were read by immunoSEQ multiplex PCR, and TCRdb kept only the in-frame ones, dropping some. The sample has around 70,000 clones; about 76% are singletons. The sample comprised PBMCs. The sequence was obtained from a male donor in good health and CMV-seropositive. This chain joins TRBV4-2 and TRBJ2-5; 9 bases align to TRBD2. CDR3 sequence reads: CASSQDAVAGAQETQYF. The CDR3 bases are TGTGCCAGCAGCCAAGATGCGGTAGCGGGGGCCCAAGAGACCCAGTACTTC.